The rows below give T cell receptor beta chains drawn from one sample of a study of cytomegalovirus exposure and HLA in healthy donors. Sequencing was performed with immunoSEQ multiplex PCR; in TCRdb, only in-frame clones are kept and a portion is missing. The data contain 120,000 to 150,000 clones, over 65% of them singletons. Sequencing was carried out using PBMCs. Receptor source: a man aged 40-49 years in good health and CMV-seropositive. Both conserved end residues are part of each CDR3. A D gene is named only where the DNA matches it firmly. Some rows have no size entry. The others give once, few or many, or a class for an expanded clone.

TRBD1	-	TRBV6-1	TRBJ1-6	13	TGTGCCAGCAATCGGGACAGGAATTCACCCCTCCACTTT	CASNRDRNSPLHF
-	-	TRBV7-2	TRBJ2-7	11	TGTGCCAGCAGCTTATTGTCCGAGCAGTACTTC	CASSLLSEQYF
-	-	TRBV25-1	TRBJ2-7	13	TGTGCCAGCAGTGGTCTCCAGGGTAACGAGCAGTACTTC	CASSGLQGNEQYF
TRBD1	-	TRBV9	TRBJ2-1	15	TGTGCCAGCAGCCTTAGGACAGGGGCTTACAATGAGCAGTTCTTC	CASSLRTGAYNEQFF
-	-	TRBV5-1	TRBJ2-3	13	TGCGCCAGCAGCTTTCCAGGGGAGGATACGCAGTATTTT	CASSFPGEDTQYF
-	-	TRBV19	TRBJ2-1	16	TGTGCCAGTAGTATAGACCACAGCAACTCCTACAATGAGCAGTTCTTC	CASSIDHSNSYNEQFF
-	-	TRBV28	TRBJ1-2	14	TGTGCCAGCAGTTTAGCAGGGGCGACCTATGGCTACACCTTC	CASSLAGATYGYTF
TRBD2	-	TRBV6-5	TRBJ2-4	16	TGTGCCAGCAGTTACCTCGGGGGGGGCCGGGGAAACATTCAGTACTTC	CASSYLGGGRGNIQYF
TRBD2	-	TRBV7-8	TRBJ2-7	16	TGTGCCAGCAGCTTAGCGGGAGCGGGAGCCTCCTACGAGCAGTACTTC	CASSLAGAGASYEQYF
-	once	TRBV28	TRBJ1-3	14	TGTGCCAGCACTCCCGGAGCCTCTGGAAACACCATATATTTT	CASTPGASGNTIYF
-	few	TRBV9	TRBJ2-3	13	TGTGCCAGCAGCACAACCGGCACAGATACGCAGTATTTT	CASSTTGTDTQYF
-	-	TRBV14	TRBJ2-5	17	TGTGCCAGCAGCCAAGATAATAGAAACTACCTACAAGAGACCCAGTACTTC	CASSQDNRNYLQETQYF
TRBD2	-	TRBV7-3	TRBJ2-1	15	TGTGCCAGCAGCTTAACAGCGGGAGGTTCCCGTGAGCAGTTCTTC	CASSLTAGGSREQFF
-	-	TRBV6-1	TRBJ1-4	15	TGTGCCAGCAGTAACGAGCTGGGCGGGGGTGAAAAACTGTTTTTT	CASSNELGGGEKLFF
-	-	TRBV6-5	TRBJ2-6	15	TGTGCCAGCACCTCCAGGGTATCCGGGGCCAACGTCCTGACTTTC	CASTSRVSGANVLTF
-	few	TRBV10-1	TRBJ2-7	13	TGCGCCAGCAGTGAACAGGCCCACGGCGAGCAGTACTTC	CASSEQAHGEQYF
TRBD2	once	TRBV9	TRBJ2-1	19	TGTGCCAGCAGCGTAGTGGGGTCCGGAGCGGGAGGGCTTCGTAATGAGCAGTTCTTC	CASSVVGSGAGGLRNEQFF
-	-	TRBV19	TRBJ2-1	12	TGTGCCAGTAGTATAGATAACAATGAGCAGTTCTTC	CASSIDNNEQFF
TRBD1	-	TRBV18	TRBJ2-1	16	TGTGCCAGCTCACCACCGGGCTGGACAGGGTATCATGAGCAGTTCTTC	CASSPPGWTGYHEQFF
TRBD2	-	TRBV9	TRBJ2-2	16	TGTGCCAGCAGCGTAGAGCCTAGCGGGAGTACCGGGGAGCTGTTTTTT	CASSVEPSGSTGELFF
-	-	TRBV9	TRBJ2-5	16	TGTGCCAGCAGCGTAGAGGGGGGGTCCCCCGGGGAGACCCAGTACTTC	CASSVEGGSPGETQYF
TRBD1	few	TRBV18	TRBJ2-5	13	TGTGCCAGCTCACCAGGACAGGAAGAGACCCAGTACTTC	CASSPGQEETQYF
TRBD2	-	TRBV28	TRBJ2-1	13	TGTGCCAGCACCCTAGCGGGGTCCAATGAGCAGTTCTTC	CASTLAGSNEQFF
TRBD1	-	TRBV29-1	TRBJ2-7	12	TGCAGCGTTGGACAGGGGCAAAACGAGCAGTACTTC	CSVGQGQNEQYF
TRBD1	-	TRBV19	TRBJ1-5	15	TGTGCCAGTAGTATCTTTGGACAGGGTCATCAGCCCCAGCATTTT	CASSIFGQGHQPQHF
-	once	TRBV18	TRBJ2-3	15	TGTGCCAGCTCATCCTGGACTGCAAAGACAGATACGCAGTATTTT	CASSSWTAKTDTQYF
TRBD2	-	TRBV10-2	TRBJ2-3	16	TGCGCCAGCAGGGATCTGTCTAGCGGGAGCACAGATACGCAGTATTTT	CASRDLSSGSTDTQYF